Only one count was recorded for the clone carrying this TCR beta chain. These data are taken from a study of blood T cell repertoires in COVID-19. CDR1 and CDR2 (germline): KGHSY, FQNENV. V dropped 0 bases and J dropped 6 bases, with 9 bases sitting between them. The CDR3 runs 15 residues. Some clones are missing from TCRdb's copy, which holds only in-frame ones; the method was immunoSEQ multiplex PCR. The sample has about 21,000 clones; around 88% are singletons. Source material: peripheral blood. The clonotype comes from a man aged 65 to 85 with active COVID-19. The chain joins TRBV16 to TRBJ1-6; D possibly corresponds to TRBD1 (5 bases). The chain's CDR3 is CASSQSGVPNSPLHF. The CDR3 DNA is TGTGCCAGCAGCCAATCAGGGGTGCCTAATTCACCCCTCCACTTT.